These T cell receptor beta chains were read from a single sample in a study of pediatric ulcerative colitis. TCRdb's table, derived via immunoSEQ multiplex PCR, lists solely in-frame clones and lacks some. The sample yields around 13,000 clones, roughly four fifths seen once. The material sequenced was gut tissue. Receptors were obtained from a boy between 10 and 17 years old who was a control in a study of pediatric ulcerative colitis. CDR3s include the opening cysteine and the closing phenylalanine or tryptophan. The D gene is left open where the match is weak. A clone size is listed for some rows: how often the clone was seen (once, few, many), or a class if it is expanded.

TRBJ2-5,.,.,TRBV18,TGTGCCAGCTCACCGGGCGAGACCCAGTACTTC,CASSPGETQYF
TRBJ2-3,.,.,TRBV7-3,TGTGCCAGCAGCTTAATGGGGGCTGGCACAGATACGCAGTATTTT,CASSLMGAGTDTQYF
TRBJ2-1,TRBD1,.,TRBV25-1,TGTGCCAGCAGTGGGGGGACAGGGAATTACAATGAGCAGTTCTTC,CASSGGTGNYNEQFF
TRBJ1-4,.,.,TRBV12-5,TGTGCTAGCAGGCGAGAAAATGAAAAACTGTTTTTT,CASRRENEKLFF
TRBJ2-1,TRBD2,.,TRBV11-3,TGTGCCAGCAGCTCGGTTGCCGGGACTACCGAGCAGTTCTTC,CASSSVAGTTEQFF
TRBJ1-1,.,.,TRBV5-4,TGTGCCAGCAGCTTGGCACAACGGGAAGCTTTCTTT,CASSLAQREAFF
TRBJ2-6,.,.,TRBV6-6,TGTGCCAGCAGTTACAAGCAGTCCTCTGGGGCCAACGTCCTGACTTTC,CASSYKQSSGANVLTF
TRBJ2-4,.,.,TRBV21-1,TGTGCCAGCAGCAAACCCTCCGGGACAGGGGGGATAGACATTCAGTACTTC,CASSKPSGTGGIDIQYF
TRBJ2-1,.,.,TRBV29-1,TGCAGCGTTCAAGAGAACAATGAGCAGTTCTTC,CSVQENNEQFF
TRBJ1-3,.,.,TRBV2,TGTGCCAGCAGTCGGGACTCCAGCTCTGGAAACACCATATATTTT,CASSRDSSSGNTIYF
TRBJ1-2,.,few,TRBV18,TGTGCCAGCGGAGGGGGCTATGGCTACACCTTC,CASGGGYGYTF
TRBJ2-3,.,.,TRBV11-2,TGTGCCAGCAGGCGGGTGGGTACAGATACGCAGTATTTT,CASRRVGTDTQYF
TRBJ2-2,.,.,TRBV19,TGTGCCAGTCAGGCTACAGGGCGCACCGGGGAGCTGTTTTTT,CASQATGRTGELFF
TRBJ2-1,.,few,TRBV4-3,TGCGCCAGCAGCCGGTCGACAGGTTTGGGCATGGGGGAGCAGTTCTTC,CASSRSTGLGMGEQFF
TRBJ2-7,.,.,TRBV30,TGTGCCTGGAGTGTGGACAGCTCCTACGAGCAGTACTTC,CAWSVDSSYEQYF
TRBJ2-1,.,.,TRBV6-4,TGTGCCAGCAGTGAAGGGGCGGAGGTTGAGCAGTTCTTC,CASSEGAEVEQFF
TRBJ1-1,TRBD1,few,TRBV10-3,TGTGCCATCAGTGAGTCCGGTCAGGGGGGACCGAACACTGAAGCTTTCTTT,CAISESGQGGPNTEAFF
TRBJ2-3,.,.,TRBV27,TGTGCCAGCAGCCCCCGACAGGCCGCGGGTTTAACAGATACGCAGTATTTT,CASSPRQAAGLTDTQYF
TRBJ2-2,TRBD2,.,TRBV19,TGTGCCAGTAGTAAGGTTACGGGGGGTACCGGGGAGCTGTTTTTT,CASSKVTGGTGELFF
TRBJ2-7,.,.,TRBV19,TGTGCCAGTAGTACCCGACTGGGACCCTACGAGCAGTACTTC,CASSTRLGPYEQYF
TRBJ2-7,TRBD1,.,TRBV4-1,TGCGCCAGCAGCCAAGATCTTCCACGCGGGACAGGCCATTACGAGCAGTACTTC,CASSQDLPRGTGHYEQYF
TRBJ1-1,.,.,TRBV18,TGTGCCAGCTCACCACCGATACAGAACACTGAAGCTTTCTTT,CASSPPIQNTEAFF
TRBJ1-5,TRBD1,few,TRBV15,TGTGCCACCAGCAGGCCCGGGACAGGGAGGTTTGGTCAGCCCCAGCATTTT,CATSRPGTGRFGQPQHF
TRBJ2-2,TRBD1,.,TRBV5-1,TGCGCCAGCAGCATTCAACCGGGACAGGCGAACACCGGGGAGCTGTTTTTT,CASSIQPGQANTGELFF
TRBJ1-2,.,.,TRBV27,TGTGCCAGCAGTTTAAAGTGGGGAAGTGGGCCCTATGGCTACACCTTC,CASSLKWGSGPYGYTF
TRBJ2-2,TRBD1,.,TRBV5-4,TGTGCCAGCAGCCGGGACAGGGTGGCCGGGGAGCTGTTTTTT,CASSRDRVAGELFF
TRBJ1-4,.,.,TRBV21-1,TGTGCCAGCAGCAAAGTGAGAATCCGGGACAGGAGTCCCACGTTTCCCGAAAAACTGTTTTTT,CASSKVRIRDRSPTFPEKLFF
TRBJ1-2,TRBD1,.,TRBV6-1,TGTGCCAGCAGTGCTGGGACAGGCTATGGCTACACCTTC,CASSAGTGYGYTF
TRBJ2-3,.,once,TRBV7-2,TGTGCCAGCAGCTTAGCGGGGGACAGCACAGATACGCAGTATTTT,CASSLAGDSTDTQYF
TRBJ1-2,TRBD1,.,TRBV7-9,TGTGCCAGCAGCTTTGGGACAGGGGCTTTCGGCTACACCTTC,CASSFGTGAFGYTF
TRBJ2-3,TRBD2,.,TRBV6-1,TGTGCCAGCAGTGAACTAGCGGGAGGGCCTAGCACAGATACGCAGTATTTT,CASSELAGGPSTDTQYF
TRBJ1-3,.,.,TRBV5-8,TGTGCCAGCAGCTTAGTGGGGGCCCAGACTGGAAACACCATATATTTT,CASSLVGAQTGNTIYF
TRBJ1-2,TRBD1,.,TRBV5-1,TGCGCCAGCAGCTTGGGGACAGGCTATGGCTACACCTTC,CASSLGTGYGYTF
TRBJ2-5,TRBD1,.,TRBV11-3,TGTGCCAGCAGCTTGGGGACAGGGGCGGAAGAGACCCAGTACTTC,CASSLGTGAEETQYF
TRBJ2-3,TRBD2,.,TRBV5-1,TGCGCCAGCAGCTTGGGGACTAGCGGGAGATTAACAGATACGCAGTATTTT,CASSLGTSGRLTDTQYF
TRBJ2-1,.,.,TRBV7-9,TGTGCCAGCACCGAATCCCCCCCCCTTTCGGGAGAGATCTACAATGAGCAGTTCTTC,CASTESPPLSGEIYNEQFF
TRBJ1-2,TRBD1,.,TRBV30,TGTGCCTGGAGTGGAACAGGGGGCGGCTATGGCTACACCTTC,CAWSGTGGGYGYTF
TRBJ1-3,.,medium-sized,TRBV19,TGTGCCACGCAAGGAGGGGTCGGAAACACCATATATTTT,CATQGGVGNTIYF
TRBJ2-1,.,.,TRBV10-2,TGCGCCAGCAGTGAGCCCGCGGGACTGGCATTTTACAATGAGCAGTTCTTC,CASSEPAGLAFYNEQFF
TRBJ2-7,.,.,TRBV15,TGTGCCACCAGCAAAGAATGGGACCCTAGACTTCCCTACGAGCAGTACTTC,CATSKEWDPRLPYEQYF
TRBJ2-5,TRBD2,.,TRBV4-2,TGTGCCAGCAGCCAAGTGGGGGCTAGCGGGAGGGCCCGGGGTGGGCAAGAGACCCAGTACTTC,CASSQVGASGRARGGQETQYF
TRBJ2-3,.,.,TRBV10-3,TGTGCCACGCGTCGGGATTTCACAGATACGCAGTATTTT,CATRRDFTDTQYF
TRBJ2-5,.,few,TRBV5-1,TGCGCCAGCAGCTTAGGGGGAGGGCAAGAGACCCAGTACTTC,CASSLGGGQETQYF
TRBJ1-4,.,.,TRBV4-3,TGCGCCAGCAGCCCACACTTAAATGAAAAACTGTTTTTT,CASSPHLNEKLFF
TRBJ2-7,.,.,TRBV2,TGTGCCAGCATGGGACGGGGGGCGCGGGCCTACGAGCAGTACTTC,CASMGRGARAYEQYF
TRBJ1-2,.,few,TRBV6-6,TGTGCCAGCCTCCGGACGGTTACAGCCAGGGATGGCTACACCTTC,CASLRTVTARDGYTF
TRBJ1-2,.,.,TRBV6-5,TGTGCCAGCAGTAAAAGGGATAACTATGGCTACACCTTC,CASSKRDNYGYTF
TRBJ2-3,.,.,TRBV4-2,TGTGCCAGCAGCCCAAGAGAGGGCCCGCCGACCGATACGCAGTATTTT,CASSPREGPPTDTQYF
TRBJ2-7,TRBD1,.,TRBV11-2,TGTGCCAGCAGCAGACAGGGAGTCGACGAGCAGTACTTC,CASSRQGVDEQYF
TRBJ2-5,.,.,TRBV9,TGTGCCAGCAGCGTAGGGGGGTTTCCCCAAGAGACCCAGTACTTC,CASSVGGFPQETQYF
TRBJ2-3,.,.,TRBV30,TGTGCCTGTCGCCAGGGGGGAGATACGCAGTATTTT,CACRQGGDTQYF
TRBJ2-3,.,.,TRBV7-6,TGTGCCAGCAGCCAGGACTACCTCAGCACAGATACGCAGTATTTT,CASSQDYLSTDTQYF
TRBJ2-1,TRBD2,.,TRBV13,TGTGCCAGCAGCTTAATTTCTAGCGGGAGAGTAAATGAGCAGTTCTTC,CASSLISSGRVNEQFF